This note documents a single T cell receptor (beta chain) sequence. This sample was included in a study of cytomegalovirus exposure and HLA in healthy donors. Method: immunoSEQ multiplex PCR; TCRdb's copy keeps in-frame clones and lacks some. In the table there are roughly 330,000 clones, approximately 90% of which are singletons. There are 13 residues in the CDR3. With V trimmed by 4 bases and J by 3 bases, 3 bases remained unmatched. Germline V gene sequence: CDR1 SQVTM, CDR2 ANQGSEA. Sequencing was done on a sample of PBMCs. The clonotype was recovered from a woman aged 25 to 39 in good health and CMV-seropositive. J is TRBJ2-4 and V is TRBV29-1; TRBD1 matches 7 bases. In nucleotides, the CDR3 is TGCAGCGTTGTTAGGACAGGCAAAAACATTCAGTACTTC. Protein product: CSVVRTGKNIQYF.